This TCR beta chain was recovered during a study of beta chain features in type 1 diabetes. As every portion of the isolated RNA was reverse transcribed, the sequencing read expressed TCRB transcripts. TCRdb's copy holds only in-frame clones and misses some; the assay was immunoSEQ multiplex PCR. The data hold roughly 170,000 clones, with less than 15% observed a single time. V lost 3 bases and J 0 bases, leaving 7 bases between the germline ends. Germline loops: CDR1 GTSNPN, CDR2 SVGIG (reference sequence). The CDR3 covers 13 residues. The chain carries TRBV30 and TRBJ2-3; TRBD1 is a possible D gene (6 bases). The sequence came from a woman under 30 in good health. The sequenced sample consisted of central memory CD4+ T cells from blood. CDR3 sequence (DNA): TGTGCCTGGAGCAGGGGAAGCACAGATACGCAGTATTTT. Encoded protein: CAWSRGSTDTQYF.